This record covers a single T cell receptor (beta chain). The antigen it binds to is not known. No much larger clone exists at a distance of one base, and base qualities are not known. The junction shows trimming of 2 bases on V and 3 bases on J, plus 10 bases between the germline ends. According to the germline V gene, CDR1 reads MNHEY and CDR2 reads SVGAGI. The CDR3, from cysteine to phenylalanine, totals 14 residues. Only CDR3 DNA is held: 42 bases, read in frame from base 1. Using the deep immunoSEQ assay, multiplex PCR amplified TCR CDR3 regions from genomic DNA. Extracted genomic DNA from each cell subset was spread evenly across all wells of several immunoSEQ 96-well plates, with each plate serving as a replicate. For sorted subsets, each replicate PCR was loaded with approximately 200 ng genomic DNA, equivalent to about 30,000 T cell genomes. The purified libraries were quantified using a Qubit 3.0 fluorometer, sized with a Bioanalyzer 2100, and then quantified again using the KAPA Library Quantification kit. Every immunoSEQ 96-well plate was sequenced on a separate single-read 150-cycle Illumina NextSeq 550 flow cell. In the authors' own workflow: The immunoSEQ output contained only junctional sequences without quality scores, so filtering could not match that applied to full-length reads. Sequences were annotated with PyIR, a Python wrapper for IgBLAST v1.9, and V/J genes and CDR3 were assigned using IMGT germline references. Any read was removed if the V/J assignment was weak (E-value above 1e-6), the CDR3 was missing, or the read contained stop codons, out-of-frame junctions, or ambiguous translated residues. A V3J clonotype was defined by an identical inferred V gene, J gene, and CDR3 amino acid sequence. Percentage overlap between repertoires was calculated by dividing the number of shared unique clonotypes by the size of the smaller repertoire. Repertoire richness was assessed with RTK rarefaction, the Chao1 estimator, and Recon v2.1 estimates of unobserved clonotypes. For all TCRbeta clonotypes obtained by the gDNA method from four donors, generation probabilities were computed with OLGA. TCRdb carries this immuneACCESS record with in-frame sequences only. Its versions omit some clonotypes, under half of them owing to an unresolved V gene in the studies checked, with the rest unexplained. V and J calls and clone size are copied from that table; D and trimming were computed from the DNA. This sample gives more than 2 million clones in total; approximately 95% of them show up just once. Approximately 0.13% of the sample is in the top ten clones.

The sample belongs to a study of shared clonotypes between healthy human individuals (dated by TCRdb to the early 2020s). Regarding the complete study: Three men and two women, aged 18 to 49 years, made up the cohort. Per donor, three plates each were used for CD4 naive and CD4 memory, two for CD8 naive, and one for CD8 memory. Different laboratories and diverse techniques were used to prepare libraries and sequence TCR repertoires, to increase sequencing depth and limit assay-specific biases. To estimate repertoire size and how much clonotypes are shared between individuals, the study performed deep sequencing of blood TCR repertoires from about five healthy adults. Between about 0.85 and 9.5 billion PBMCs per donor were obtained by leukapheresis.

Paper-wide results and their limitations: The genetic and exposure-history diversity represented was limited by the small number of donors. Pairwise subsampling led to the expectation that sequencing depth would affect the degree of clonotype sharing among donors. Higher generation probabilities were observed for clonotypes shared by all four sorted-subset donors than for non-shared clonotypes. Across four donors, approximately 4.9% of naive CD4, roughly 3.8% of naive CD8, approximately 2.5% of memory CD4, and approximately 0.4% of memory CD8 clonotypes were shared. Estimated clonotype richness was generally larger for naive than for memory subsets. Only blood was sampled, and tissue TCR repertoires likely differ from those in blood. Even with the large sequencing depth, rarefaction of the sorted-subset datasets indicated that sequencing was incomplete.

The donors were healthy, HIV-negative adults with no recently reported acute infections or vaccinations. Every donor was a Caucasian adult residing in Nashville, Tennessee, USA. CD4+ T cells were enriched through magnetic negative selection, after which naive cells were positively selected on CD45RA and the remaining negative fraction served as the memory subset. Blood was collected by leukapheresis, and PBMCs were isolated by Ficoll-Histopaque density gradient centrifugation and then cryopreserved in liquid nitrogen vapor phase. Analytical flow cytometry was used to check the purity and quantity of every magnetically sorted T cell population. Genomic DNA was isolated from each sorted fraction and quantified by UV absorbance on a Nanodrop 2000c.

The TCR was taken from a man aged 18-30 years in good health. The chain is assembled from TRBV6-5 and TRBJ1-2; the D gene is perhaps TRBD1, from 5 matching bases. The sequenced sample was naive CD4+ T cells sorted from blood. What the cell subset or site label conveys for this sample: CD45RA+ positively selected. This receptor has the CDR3 CASSYGARDYGYTF. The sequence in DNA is TGTGCCAGCAGTTACGGGGCGCGGGACTATGGCTACACCTTC.